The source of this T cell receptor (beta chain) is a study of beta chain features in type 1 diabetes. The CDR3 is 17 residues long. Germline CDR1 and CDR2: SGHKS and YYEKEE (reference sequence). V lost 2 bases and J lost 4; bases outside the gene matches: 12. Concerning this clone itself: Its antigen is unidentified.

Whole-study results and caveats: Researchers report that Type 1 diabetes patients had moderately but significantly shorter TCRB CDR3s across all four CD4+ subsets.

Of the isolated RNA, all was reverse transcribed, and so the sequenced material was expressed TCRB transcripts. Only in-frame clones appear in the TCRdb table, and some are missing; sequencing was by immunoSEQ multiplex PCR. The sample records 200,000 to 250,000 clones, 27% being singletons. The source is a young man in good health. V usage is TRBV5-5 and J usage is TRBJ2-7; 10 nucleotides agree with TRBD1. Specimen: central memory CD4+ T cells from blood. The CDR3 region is CASSLMEDGDRGYEQYF. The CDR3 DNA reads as TGTGCCAGCAGCTTAATGGAAGATGGGGACAGGGGATACGAGCAGTACTTC.